This T cell receptor beta chain stems from a study of blood T cells in healthy people across ages. Per sample, at least 6 micrograms of total RNA were extracted. Trimming at V came to 9 bases and at J to 7 bases, leaving 3 bases not matched to a gene. The germline gives CDR1 MNHEY, CDR2 SMNVEV (reference sequence). The CDR3 runs 11 residues. A second PCR, run for about 7 to 11 cycles, used a sample-barcoded 5' primer plus a J-beta primer mix. Each sample yielded at least 2.5 million CDR3-containing paired-end reads. Each CDR3 protein is one row after TCRdb ran MiXCR on the 5' RACE reads. Here the sample spans roughly 1.7 million distinct CDR3 sequences, roughly 30% being singletons. Regarding this clonotype: Its target is unknown.

Study-level points and caveats: Percentage of naive T cells showed a strong correlation with TCR beta diversity. Greater diversity and more naive CD4+ cells were seen in long-lived donors than in aged donors.

The clonotype was recovered from a woman in her 30s in good health. Sample: blood. The V and J genes are TRBV27 and TRBJ2-1, with 7 nucleotides matching TRBD1. The CDR3 sequence is CASIRGNEQFF. For the CDR3, the DNA is TGTGCCAGTATCAGGGGGAATGAGCAGTTCTTC.